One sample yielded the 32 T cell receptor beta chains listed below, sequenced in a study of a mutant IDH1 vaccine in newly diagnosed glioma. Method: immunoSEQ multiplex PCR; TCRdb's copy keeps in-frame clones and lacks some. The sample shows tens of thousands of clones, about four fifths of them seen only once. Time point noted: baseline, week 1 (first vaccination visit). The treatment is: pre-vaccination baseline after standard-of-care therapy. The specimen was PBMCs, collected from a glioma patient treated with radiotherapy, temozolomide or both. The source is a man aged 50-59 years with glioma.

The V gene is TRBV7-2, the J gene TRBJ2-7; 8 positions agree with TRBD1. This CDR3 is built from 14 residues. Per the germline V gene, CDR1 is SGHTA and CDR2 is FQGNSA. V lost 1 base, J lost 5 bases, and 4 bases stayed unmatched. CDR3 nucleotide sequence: TGTGCCAGCAGCTTAGTTGTGACAGGGGACGAGCAGTACTTC. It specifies CASSLVVTGDEQYF.

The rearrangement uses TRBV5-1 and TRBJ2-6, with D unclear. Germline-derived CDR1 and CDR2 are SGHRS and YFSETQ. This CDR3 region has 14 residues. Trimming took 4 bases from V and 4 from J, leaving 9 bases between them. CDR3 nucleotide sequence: TGCGCCAGCAGCCCAAGGACCGGGGCCAACGTCCTGACTTTC. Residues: CASSPRTGANVLTF.

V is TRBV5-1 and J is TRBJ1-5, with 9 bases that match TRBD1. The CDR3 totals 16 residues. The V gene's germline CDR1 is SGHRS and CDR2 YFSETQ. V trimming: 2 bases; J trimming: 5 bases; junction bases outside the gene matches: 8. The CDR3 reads CASSLPGQGGDQPQHF. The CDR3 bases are TGCGCCAGCAGCTTACCGGGACAGGGAGGGGATCAGCCCCAGCATTTT.

CDR3 amino acids: CASQPDVGNTGELFF. In DNA form, the CDR3 reads TGCGCCAGCCAGCCAGACGTTGGGAACACCGGGGAGCTGTTTTTT. The chain uses TRBV4-3 and TRBJ2-2; D unresolved. Trimming removed 8 bases from V and 1 base from J, with 14 bases in between. There are 15 residues in the CDR3. Germline CDR1 LGHNA, CDR2 YSLEER.

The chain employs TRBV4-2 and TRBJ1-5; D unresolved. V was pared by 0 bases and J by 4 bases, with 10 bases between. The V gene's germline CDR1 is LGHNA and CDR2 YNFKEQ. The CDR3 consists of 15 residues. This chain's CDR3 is CASSQEKGTNQPQHF. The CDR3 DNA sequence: TGTGCCAGCAGCCAAGAGAAAGGCACTAATCAGCCCCAGCATTTT.

The CDR3 region is CASSQTGSETQYF. Here the CDR3 DNA reads TGTGCCAGCAGTCAAACAGGGTCGGAGACCCAGTACTTC. The rearrangement uses TRBV5-6 and TRBJ2-5; D is perhaps TRBD1 (6 bases). The germline CDR1 and CDR2 sequences are SGHDT and YYEEEE. The CDR3 covers 13 residues. Trimming took off 5 bases at V and 5 bases at J, with 13 bases between the two ends.

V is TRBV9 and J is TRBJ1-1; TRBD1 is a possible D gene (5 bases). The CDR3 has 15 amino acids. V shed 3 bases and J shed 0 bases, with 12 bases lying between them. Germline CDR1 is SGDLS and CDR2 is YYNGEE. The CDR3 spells CASSAGSDMNTEAFF. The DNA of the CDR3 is TGTGCCAGCAGCGCAGGGAGCGACATGAACACTGAAGCTTTCTTT.

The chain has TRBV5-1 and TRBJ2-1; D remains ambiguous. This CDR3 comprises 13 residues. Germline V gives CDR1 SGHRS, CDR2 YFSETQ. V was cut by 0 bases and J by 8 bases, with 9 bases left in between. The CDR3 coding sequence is TGCGCCAGCAGCTTGGCGCGGAATGATGAGCAGTTCTTC. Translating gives CASSLARNDEQFF.

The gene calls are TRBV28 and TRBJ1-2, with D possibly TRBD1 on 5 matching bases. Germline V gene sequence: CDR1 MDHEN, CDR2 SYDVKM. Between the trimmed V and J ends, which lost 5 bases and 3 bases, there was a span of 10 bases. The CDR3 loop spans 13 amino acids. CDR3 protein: CASSRGDHYGYTF. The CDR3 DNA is TGTGCCAGCAGTAGAGGGGATCACTATGGCTACACCTTC.

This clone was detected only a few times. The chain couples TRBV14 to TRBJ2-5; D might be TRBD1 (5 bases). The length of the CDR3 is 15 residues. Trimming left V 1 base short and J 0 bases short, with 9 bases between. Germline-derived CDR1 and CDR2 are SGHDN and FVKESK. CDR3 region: CASSQVDTYQETQYF. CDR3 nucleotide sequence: TGTGCCAGCAGCCAAGTGGACACGTACCAAGAGACCCAGTACTTC.

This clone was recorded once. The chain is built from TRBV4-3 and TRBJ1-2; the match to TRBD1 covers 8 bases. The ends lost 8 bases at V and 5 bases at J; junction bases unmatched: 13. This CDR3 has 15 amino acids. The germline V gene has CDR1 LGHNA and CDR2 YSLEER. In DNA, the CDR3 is TGCGCCAGCTGCCCAAGTCCAGGGGGCGCTTATGGCTACACCTTC. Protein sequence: CASCPSPGGAYGYTF.

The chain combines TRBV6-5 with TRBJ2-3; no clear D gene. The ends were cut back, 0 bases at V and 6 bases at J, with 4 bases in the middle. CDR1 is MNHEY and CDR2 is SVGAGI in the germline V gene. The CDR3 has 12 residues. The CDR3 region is CASSYSGDTQYF. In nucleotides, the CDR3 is TGTGCCAGCAGTTACTCGGGGGATACGCAGTATTTT.

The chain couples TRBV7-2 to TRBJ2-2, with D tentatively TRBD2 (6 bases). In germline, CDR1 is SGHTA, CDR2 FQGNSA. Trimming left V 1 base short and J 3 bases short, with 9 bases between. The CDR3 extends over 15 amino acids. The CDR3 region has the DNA TGTGCCAGCAGCTTAGACGGGAGCTACACCGGGGAGCTGTTTTTT. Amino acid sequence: CASSLDGSYTGELFF. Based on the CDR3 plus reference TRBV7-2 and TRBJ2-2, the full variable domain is GAGVSQSPSNKVTEKGKDVELRCDPISGHTALYWYRQSLGQGLEFLIYFQGNSAPDKSGLPSDRFSAERTGGSVSTLTIQRTQQEDSAVYLCASSLDGSYTGELFFGEGSRLTVL.

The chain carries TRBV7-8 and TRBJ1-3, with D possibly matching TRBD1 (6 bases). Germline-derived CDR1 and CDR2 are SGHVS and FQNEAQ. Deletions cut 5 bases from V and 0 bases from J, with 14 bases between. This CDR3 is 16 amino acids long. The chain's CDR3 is CASSVNRAPSGNTIYF. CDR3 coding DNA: TGTGCCAGCAGCGTTAACAGGGCACCCTCTGGAAACACCATATATTTT.

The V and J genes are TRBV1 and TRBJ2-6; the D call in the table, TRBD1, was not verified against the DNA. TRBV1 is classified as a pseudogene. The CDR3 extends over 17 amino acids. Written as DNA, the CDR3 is TGCACCAGCAGTTTCACGTGTGCACAAAGTCGGGCCAACGTCCTGACTTTC. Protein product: CTSSFTCAQSRANVLTF.

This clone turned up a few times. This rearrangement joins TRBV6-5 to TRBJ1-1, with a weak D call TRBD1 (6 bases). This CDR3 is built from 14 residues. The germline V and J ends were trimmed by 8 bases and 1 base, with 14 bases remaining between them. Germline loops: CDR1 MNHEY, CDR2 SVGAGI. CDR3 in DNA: TGTGCCAGCCGATACCCAGGGGCGAACACTGAAGCTTTCTTT. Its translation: CASRYPGANTEAFF.

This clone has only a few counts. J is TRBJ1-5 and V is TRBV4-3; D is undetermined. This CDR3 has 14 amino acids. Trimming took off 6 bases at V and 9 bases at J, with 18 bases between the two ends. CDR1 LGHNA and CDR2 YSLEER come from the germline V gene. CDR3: CASRREIGSGPQHF. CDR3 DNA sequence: TGCGCCAGCAGGCGGGAGATAGGCTCGGGGCCCCAGCATTTT.

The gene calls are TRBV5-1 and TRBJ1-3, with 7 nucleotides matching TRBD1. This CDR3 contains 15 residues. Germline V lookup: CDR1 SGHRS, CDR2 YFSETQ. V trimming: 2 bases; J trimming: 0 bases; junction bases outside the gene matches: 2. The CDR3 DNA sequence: TGCGCCAGCAGCTTTGACAGGGTCTCTGGAAACACCATATATTTT. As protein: CASSFDRVSGNTIYF. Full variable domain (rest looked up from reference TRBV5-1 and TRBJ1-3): KAGVTQTPRYLIKTRGQQVTLSCSPISGHRSVSWYQQTPGQGLQFLFEYFSETQRNKGNFPGRFSGRQFSNSRSEMNVSTLELGDSALYLCASSFDRVSGNTIYFGEGSWLTVV.

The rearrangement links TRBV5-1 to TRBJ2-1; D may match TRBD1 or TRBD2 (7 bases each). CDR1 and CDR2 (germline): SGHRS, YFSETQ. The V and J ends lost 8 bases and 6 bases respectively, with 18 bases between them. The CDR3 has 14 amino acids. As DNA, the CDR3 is TGCGCCAGTACCCCAGGGGGGGAACGCAATGAGCAGTTCTTC. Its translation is CASTPGGERNEQFF. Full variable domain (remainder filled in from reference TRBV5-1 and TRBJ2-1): KAGVTQTPRYLIKTRGQQVTLSCSPISGHRSVSWYQQTPGQGLQFLFEYFSETQRNKGNFPGRFSGRQFSNSRSEMNVSTLELGDSALYLCASTPGGERNEQFFGPGTRLTVL.

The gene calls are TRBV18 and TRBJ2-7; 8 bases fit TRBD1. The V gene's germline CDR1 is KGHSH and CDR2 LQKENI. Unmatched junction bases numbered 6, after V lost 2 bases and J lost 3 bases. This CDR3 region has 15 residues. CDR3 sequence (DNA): TGTGCCAGCTCACCAGCTCTAGGACAGGGCTACGAGCAGTACTTC. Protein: CASSPALGQGYEQYF.

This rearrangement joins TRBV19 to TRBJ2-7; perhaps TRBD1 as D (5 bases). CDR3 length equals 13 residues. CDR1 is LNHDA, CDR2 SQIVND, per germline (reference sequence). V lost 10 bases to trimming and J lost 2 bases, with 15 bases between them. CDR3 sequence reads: CAISTVPPYEQYF. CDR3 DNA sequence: TGTGCCATATCGACAGTCCCCCCCTACGAGCAGTACTTC.

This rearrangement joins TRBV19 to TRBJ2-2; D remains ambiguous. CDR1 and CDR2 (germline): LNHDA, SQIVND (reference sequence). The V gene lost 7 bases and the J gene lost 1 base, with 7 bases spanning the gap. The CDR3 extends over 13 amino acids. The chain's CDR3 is CASIPGNTGELFF. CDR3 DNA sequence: TGTGCCAGTATCCCAGGGAACACCGGGGAGCTGTTTTTT.

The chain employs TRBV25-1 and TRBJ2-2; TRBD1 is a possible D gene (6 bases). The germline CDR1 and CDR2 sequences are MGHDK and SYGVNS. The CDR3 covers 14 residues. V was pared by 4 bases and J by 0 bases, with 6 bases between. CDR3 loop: CASSGQANTGELFF. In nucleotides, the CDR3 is TGTGCCAGCAGTGGACAGGCGAACACCGGGGAGCTGTTTTTT. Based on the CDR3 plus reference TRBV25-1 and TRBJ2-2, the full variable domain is EADIYQTPRYLVIGTGKKITLECSQTMGHDKMYWYQQDPGMELHLIHYSYGVNSTEKGDLSSESTVSRIRTEHFPLTLESARPSHTSQYLCASSGQANTGELFFGEGSRLTVL.

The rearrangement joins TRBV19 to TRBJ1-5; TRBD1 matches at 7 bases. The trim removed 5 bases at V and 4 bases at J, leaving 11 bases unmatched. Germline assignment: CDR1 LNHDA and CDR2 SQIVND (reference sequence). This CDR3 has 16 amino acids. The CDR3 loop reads CASSPSDRVRNQPQHF. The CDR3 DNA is TGTGCCAGTAGTCCCTCAGACAGGGTAAGAAATCAGCCCCAGCATTTT.

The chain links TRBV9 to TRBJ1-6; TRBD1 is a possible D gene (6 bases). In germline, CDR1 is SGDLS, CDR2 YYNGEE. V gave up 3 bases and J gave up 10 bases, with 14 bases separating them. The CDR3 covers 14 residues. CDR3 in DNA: TGTGCCAGCAGCGCAGGGGTGCTCCCCTCACCCCTCCACTTT. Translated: CASSAGVLPSPLHF.

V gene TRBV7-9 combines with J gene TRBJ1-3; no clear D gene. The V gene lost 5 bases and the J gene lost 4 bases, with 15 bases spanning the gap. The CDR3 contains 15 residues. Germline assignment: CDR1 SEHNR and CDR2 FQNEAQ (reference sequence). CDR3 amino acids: CASSAPVAEGNTIYF. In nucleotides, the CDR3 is TGTGCCAGCAGCGCTCCTGTGGCTGAAGGAAACACCATATATTTT.

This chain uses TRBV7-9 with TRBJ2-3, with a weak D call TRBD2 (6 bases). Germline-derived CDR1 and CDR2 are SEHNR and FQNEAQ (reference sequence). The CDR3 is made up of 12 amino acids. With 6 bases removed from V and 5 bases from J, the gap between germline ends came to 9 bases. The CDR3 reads CASRYSGDTQYF. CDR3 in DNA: TGTGCCAGCAGATATAGCGGAGATACGCAGTATTTT.

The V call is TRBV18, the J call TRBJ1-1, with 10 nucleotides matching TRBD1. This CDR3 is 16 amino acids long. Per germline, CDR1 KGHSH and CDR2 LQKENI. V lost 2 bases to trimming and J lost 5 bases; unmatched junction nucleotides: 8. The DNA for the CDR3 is TGTGCCAGCTCACCAATTGCCGGACAGGGGGGAACTGAAGCTTTCTTT. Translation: CASSPIAGQGGTEAFF.

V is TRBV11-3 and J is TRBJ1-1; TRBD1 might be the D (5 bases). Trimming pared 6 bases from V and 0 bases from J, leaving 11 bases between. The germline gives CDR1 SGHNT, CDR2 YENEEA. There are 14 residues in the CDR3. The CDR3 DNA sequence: TGTGCCAGCAGTGACAGTTTCATGAACACTGAAGCTTTCTTT. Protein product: CASSDSFMNTEAFF.

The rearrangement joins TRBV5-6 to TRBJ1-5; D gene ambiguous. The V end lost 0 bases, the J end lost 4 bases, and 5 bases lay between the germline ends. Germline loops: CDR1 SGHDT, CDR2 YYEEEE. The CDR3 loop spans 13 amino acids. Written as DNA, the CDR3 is TGTGCCAGCAGCTTGGCTGGGAATCAGCCCCAGCATTTT. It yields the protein CASSLAGNQPQHF.

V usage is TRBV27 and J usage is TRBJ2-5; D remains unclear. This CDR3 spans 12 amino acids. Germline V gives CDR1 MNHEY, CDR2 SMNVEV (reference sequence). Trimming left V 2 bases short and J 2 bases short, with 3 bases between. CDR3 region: CASSLMQETQYF. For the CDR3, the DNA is TGTGCCAGCAGTTTAATGCAAGAGACCCAGTACTTC.

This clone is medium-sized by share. The CDR3 here is CAWRSSFFGTDSNQPQHF. In DNA, the CDR3 is TGTGCCTGGAGATCCTCTTTCTTCGGGACAGATAGCAATCAGCCCCAGCATTTT. The V and J genes are TRBV30 and TRBJ1-5; 7 bases are a match to TRBD1. Per the germline V gene, CDR1 is GTSNPN and CDR2 is SVGIG (reference sequence). CDR3 length: 18 residues. V dropped 3 bases and J dropped 0; count of bases not matched to a gene: 14. The variable domain in full, completed from reference TRBV30 and TRBJ1-5, reads SQTIHQWPATLVQPVGSPLSLECTVEGTSNPNLYWYRQAAGRGLQLLFYSVGIGQISSEVPQNLSASRPQDRQFILSSKKLLLSDSGFYLCAWRSSFFGTDSNQPQHFGDGTRLSIL.